Listed below are T cell receptor beta chains from one sample, sequenced in a study of blood T cell repertoires in COVID-19. Some clones are missing from TCRdb's copy, which holds only in-frame ones; the method was immunoSEQ multiplex PCR. Among roughly 160,000 clones listed, 83% were seen once. The specimen sequenced was peripheral blood. The receptors shown here come from a woman of 80 years or more with acute or convalescent COVID-19. CDR3s include the opening cysteine and the closing phenylalanine or tryptophan. A D gene is named only where the DNA matches it firmly.

d_call: -; cdr3_length: 12; v_call: TRBV7-9; j_call: TRBJ2-1; cdr3_aa: CASSWGLREQFF; cdr3_nt: TGTGCCAGCAGCTGGGGGCTTAGGGAGCAGTTCTTC
d_call: -; cdr3_length: 11; v_call: TRBV29-1; j_call: TRBJ1-3; cdr3_aa: CSGGGGNTIYF; cdr3_nt: TGCAGCGGCGGAGGTGGAAACACCATATATTTT
d_call: TRBD1; cdr3_length: 14; v_call: TRBV19; j_call: TRBJ2-7; cdr3_aa: CASSTPGQGIEQYF; cdr3_nt: TGTGCCAGTAGTACACCGGGACAGGGAATCGAGCAGTACTTC
d_call: -; cdr3_length: 14; v_call: TRBV28; j_call: TRBJ2-2; cdr3_aa: CATRGGAGAGELFF; cdr3_nt: TGTGCCACCAGGGGAGGGGCGGGGGCCGGGGAGCTGTTTTTT
d_call: TRBD1; cdr3_length: 15; v_call: TRBV6-5; j_call: TRBJ1-1; cdr3_aa: CASSYAGTGDTEAFF; cdr3_nt: TGTGCCAGCAGTTACGCCGGGACAGGGGACACTGAAGCTTTCTTT
d_call: -; cdr3_length: 13; v_call: TRBV19; j_call: TRBJ1-1; cdr3_aa: CASSIKEDTEAFF; cdr3_nt: TGTGCCAGTAGTATTAAGGAGGACACTGAAGCTTTCTTT
d_call: -; cdr3_length: 15; v_call: TRBV19; j_call: TRBJ2-3; cdr3_aa: CASSIGGFSTDTQYF; cdr3_nt: TGTGCCAGTAGTATCGGAGGATTTAGCACAGATACGCAGTATTTT
d_call: -; cdr3_length: 12; v_call: TRBV15; j_call: TRBJ1-2; cdr3_aa: CATSGLGYGYTF; cdr3_nt: TGTGCCACCAGCGGGCTCGGCTATGGCTACACCTTC
d_call: -; cdr3_length: 14; v_call: TRBV7-2; j_call: TRBJ2-1; cdr3_aa: CASSLEGSGDEQFF; cdr3_nt: TGTGCCAGCAGCTTAGAGGGTAGCGGCGATGAGCAGTTCTTC
d_call: -; cdr3_length: 13; v_call: TRBV2; j_call: TRBJ1-5; cdr3_aa: CASSSYSNQPQHF; cdr3_nt: TGTGCCAGCAGTTCGTATAGCAATCAGCCCCAGCATTTT
d_call: -; cdr3_length: 16; v_call: TRBV6-2/TRBV6-3; j_call: TRBJ1-5; cdr3_aa: CASSRDGEVGNQPQHF; cdr3_nt: TGTGCCAGCAGCCGAGACGGTGAGGTTGGCAATCAGCCCCAGCATTTT